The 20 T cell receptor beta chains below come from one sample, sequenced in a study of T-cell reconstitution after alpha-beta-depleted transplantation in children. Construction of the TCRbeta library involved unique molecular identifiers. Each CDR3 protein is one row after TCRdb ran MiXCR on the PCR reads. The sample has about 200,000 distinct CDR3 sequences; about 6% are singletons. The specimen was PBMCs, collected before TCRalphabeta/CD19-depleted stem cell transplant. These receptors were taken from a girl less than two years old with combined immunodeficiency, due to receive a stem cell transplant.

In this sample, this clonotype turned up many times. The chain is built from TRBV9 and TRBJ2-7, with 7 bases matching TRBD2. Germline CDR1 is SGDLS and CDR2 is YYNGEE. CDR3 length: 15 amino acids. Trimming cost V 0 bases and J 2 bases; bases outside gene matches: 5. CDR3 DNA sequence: TGTGCCAGCAGCGTAGGTACTAGCGCCACCTACGAGCAGTACTTC. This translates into CASSVGTSATYEQYF.

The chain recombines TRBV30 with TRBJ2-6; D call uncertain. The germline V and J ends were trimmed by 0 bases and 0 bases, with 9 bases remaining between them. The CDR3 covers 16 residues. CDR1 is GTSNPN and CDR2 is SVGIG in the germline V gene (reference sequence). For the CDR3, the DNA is TGTGCCTGGAGTGTACCCCCAAACTCTGGGGCCAACGTCCTGACTTTC. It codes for CAWSVPPNSGANVLTF.

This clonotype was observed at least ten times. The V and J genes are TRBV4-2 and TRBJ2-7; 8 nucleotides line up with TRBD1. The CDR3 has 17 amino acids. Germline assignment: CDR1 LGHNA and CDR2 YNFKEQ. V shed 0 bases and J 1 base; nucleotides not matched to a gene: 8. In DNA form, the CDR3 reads TGTGCCAGCAGCCAAGAACCTTCGGGACAGGTTTCCTACGAGCAGTACTTC. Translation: CASSQEPSGQVSYEQYF.

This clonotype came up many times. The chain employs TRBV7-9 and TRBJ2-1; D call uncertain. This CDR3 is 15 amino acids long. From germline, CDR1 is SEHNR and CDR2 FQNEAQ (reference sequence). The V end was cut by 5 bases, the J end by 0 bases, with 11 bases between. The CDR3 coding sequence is TGTGCCAGCAGCCCAACTGGTGCCTCCTACAATGAGCAGTTCTTC. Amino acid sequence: CASSPTGASYNEQFF. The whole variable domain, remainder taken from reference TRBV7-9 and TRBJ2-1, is DTGVSQNPRHKITKRGQNVTFRCDPISEHNRLYWYRQTLGQGPEFLTYFQNEAQLEKSRLLSDRFSAERPKGSFSTLEIQRTEQGDSAMYLCASSPTGASYNEQFFGPGTRLTVL.

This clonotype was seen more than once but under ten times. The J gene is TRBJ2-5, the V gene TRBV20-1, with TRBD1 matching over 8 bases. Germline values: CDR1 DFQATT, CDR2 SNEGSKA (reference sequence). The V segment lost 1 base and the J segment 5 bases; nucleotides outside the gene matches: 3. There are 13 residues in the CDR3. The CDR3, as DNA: TGCAGTGCTAGAGGACAGGGGAGGGAGACCCAGTACTTC. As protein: CSARGQGRETQYF.

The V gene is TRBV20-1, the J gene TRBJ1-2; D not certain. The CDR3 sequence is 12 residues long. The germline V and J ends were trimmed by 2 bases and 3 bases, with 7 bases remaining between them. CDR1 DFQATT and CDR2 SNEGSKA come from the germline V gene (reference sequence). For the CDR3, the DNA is TGCAGTGCTAGAAATACAGACTATGGCTACACCTTC. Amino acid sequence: CSARNTDYGYTF.

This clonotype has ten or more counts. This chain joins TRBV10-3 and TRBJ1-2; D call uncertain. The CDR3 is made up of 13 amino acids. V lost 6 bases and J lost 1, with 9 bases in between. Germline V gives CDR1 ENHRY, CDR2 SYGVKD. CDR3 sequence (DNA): TGTGCCATCAGCTTACAGAATAACTATGGCTACACCTTC. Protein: CAISLQNNYGYTF.

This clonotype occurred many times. CDR3 residues: CASSPGTSGLQETQYF. Written as DNA, the CDR3 is TGTGCCAGCAGCCCTGGGACTAGCGGGCTACAAGAGACCCAGTACTTC. V and J are TRBV11-2 and TRBJ2-5; 12 bases agree with TRBD2. Trimming took 5 bases from V and 2 from J; bases not matched to a gene: 6. The length of the CDR3 is 16 residues. Germline V gene data show CDR1 as SGHAT and CDR2 as FQNNGV. Using reference TRBV11-2 and TRBJ2-5 for the parts outside the CDR3, the full variable domain is EAGVAQSPRYKIIEKRQSVAFWCNPISGHATLYWYQQILGQGPKLLIQFQNNGVVDDSQLPKDRFSAERLKGVDSTLKIQPAKLEDSAVYLCASSPGTSGLQETQYFGPGTRLLVL.

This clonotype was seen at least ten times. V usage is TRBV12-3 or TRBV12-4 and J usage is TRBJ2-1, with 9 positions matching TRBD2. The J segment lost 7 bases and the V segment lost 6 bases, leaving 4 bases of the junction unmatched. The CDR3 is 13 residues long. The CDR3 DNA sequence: TGTGCCAGCAGCCCAAGCGGGAGGAATGAGCAGTTCTTC. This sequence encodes CASSPSGRNEQFF.

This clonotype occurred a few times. The CDR3 sequence: CSVDPLASPRWTQYF. The CDR3 DNA is TGCAGCGTTGACCCTCTAGCATCCCCCCGATGGACCCAGTACTTC. The chain combines TRBV29-1 with TRBJ2-5; D possibly corresponds to TRBD2 (5 bases). Germline CDR1 is SQVTM and CDR2 is ANQGSEA. The CDR3 consists of 15 residues. The V end lost 3 bases, the J end lost 7 bases, and 21 bases lay between the germline ends. The full variable domain, its missing parts supplied by reference TRBV29-1 and TRBJ2-5, is SAVISQKPSRDICQRGTSLTIQCQVDSQVTMMFWYRQQPGQSLTLIATANQGSEATYESGFVIDKFPISRPNLTFSTLTVSNMSPEDSSIYLCSVDPLASPRWTQYFGPGTRLLVL.

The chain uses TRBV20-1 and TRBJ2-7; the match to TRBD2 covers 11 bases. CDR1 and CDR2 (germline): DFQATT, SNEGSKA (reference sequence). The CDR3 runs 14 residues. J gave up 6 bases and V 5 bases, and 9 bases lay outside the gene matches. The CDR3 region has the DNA TGCAGTGCTTCGACTAGCGGGGTGGCAGCCGAGCAGTACTTC. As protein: CSASTSGVAAEQYF.

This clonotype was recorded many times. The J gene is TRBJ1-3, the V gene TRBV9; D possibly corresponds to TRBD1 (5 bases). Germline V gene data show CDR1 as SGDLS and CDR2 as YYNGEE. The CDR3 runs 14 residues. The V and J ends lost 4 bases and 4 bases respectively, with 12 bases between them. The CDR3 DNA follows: TGTGCCAGCAGCACACCAGGGAGCGGAAACACCATATATTTT. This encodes CASSTPGSGNTIYF.

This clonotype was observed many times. The CDR3 sequence is CASSKTGWEQYF. The CDR3 nucleotides read TGTGCCAGCAGCAAAACCGGGTGGGAGCAGTACTTC. V usage is TRBV28 and J usage is TRBJ2-7; D remains unclear. The CDR3 is 12 residues long. CDR1 and CDR2 (germline): MDHEN, SYDVKM. Deletions cut 6 bases from V and 7 bases from J, with 13 bases between.

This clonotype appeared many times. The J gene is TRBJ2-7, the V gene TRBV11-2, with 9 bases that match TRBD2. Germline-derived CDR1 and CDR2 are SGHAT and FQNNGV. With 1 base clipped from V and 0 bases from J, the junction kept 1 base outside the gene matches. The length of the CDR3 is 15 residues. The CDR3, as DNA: TGTGCCAGCAGCTTAGTAGCGGGAGTCTCCTACGAGCAGTACTTC. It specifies CASSLVAGVSYEQYF.

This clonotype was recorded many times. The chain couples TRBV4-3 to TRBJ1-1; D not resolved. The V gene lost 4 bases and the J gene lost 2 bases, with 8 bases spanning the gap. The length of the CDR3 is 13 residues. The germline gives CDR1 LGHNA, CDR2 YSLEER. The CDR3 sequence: CASSPRTNTEAFF. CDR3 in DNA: TGCGCCAGCAGCCCTCGGACCAACACTGAAGCTTTCTTT.

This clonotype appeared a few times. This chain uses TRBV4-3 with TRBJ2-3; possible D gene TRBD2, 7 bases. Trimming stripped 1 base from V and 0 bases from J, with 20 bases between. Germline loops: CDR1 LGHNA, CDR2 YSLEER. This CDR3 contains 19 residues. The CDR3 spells CASSQGYGGPGLSTDTQYF. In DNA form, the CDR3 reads TGCGCCAGCAGCCAAGGTTACGGGGGGCCGGGGCTTAGCACAGATACGCAGTATTTT.

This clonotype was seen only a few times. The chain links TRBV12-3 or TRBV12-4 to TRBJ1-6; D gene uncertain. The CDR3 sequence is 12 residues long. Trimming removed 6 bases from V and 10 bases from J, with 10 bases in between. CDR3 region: CASRRDGSPLHF. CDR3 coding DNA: TGTGCCAGCAGACGAGACGGCTCACCCCTCCACTTT.

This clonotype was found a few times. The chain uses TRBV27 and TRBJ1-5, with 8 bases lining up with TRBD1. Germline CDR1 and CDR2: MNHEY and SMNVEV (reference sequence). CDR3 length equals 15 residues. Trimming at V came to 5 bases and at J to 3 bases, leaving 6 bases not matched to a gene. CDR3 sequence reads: CASSPGTGPNQPQHF. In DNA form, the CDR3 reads TGTGCCAGCAGTCCCGGGACAGGCCCCAATCAGCCCCAGCATTTT.

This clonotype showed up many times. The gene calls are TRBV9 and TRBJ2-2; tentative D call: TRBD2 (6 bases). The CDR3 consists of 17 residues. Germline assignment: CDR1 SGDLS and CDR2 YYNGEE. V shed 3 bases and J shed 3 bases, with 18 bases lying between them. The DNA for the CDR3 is TGTGCCAGCAGCGCCCCACTAGCAATAGCGGACACCGGGGAGCTGTTTTTT. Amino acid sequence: CASSAPLAIADTGELFF.

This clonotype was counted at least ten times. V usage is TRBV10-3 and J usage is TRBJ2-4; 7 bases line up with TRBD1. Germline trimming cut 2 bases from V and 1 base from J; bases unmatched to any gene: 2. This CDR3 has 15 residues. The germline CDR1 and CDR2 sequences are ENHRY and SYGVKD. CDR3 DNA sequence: TGTGCCATCAGTGAGGGACAGGCGGCCAAAAACATTCAGTACTTC. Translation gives CAISEGQAAKNIQYF.